One TCR beta chain is described in this entry. The sample comes from a study of T-cell memory formation after mild COVID-19. Germline values: CDR1 GTSNPN, CDR2 SVGIG (reference sequence). This CDR3 is 12 amino acids long. Between the trimmed V and J ends, which lost 1 base and 6 bases, there was a span of 7 bases. TCRdb fed the 5' RACE reads into MiXCR, producing one record per CDR3 protein. The data hold more than 450,000 distinct CDR3 sequences, with about a sixth observed a single time. Sequencing was carried out using PBMCs or a T cell subset sorted from them (not recorded which). The rearrangement links TRBV30 to TRBJ2-1; no reliable D call. The source of this sequence is an adult woman who had mild COVID-19 (a few samples of this study predate the infection). Cell type and time point are not known. The CDR3 coding sequence is TGTGCCTGGAGTGACCAGTTCAATGAGCAGTTCTTC. Its protein is CAWSDQFNEQFF. Based on the CDR3 plus reference TRBV30 and TRBJ2-1, the full variable domain is SQTIHQWPATLVQPVGSPLSLECTVEGTSNPNLYWYRQAAGRGLQLLFYSVGIGQISSEVPQNLSASRPQDRQFILSSKKLLLSDSGFYLCAWSDQFNEQFFGPGTRLTVL.